This T cell receptor (beta chain) was recorded in a study of OX40 agonist ivuxolimab in advanced cancers. Remarks on this clone: One junction end disagrees with the germline gene, perhaps due to a read error.

Profiling relied on immunoSEQ multiplex PCR, and the TCRdb table lists in-frame clones only, not all of them. The table lists tens of thousands of clones, 80% to 90% of them singletons. Germline loops: CDR1 MGHRA, CDR2 YSYEKL. The CDR3 consists of 13 residues. The chain couples TRBV4-1 to TRBJ2-1; 9 nucleotides agree with TRBD1. This TCR derives from an adult with an advanced solid tumor such as melanoma, head and neck, liver or kidney cancer. The sample consisted of CD4+ or CD8+ T cells sorted from blood, taken in a trial of the OX40 agonist ivuxolimab. CDR3 residues: CASSQDRGTGCLF. The CDR3 nucleotides read TGCGCCAGCAGCCAAGATCGCGGGACAGGGTGTCTCTTC.